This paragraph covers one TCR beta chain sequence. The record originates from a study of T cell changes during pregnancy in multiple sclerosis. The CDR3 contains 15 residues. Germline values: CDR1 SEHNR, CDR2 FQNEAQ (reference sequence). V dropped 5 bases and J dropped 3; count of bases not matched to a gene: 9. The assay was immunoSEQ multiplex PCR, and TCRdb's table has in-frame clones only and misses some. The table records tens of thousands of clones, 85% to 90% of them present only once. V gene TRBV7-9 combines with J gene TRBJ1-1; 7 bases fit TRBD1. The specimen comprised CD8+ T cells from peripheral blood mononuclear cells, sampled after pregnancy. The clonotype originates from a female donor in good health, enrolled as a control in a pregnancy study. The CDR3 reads CASSGRDTGDTEAFF. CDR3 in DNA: TGTGCCAGCAGCGGGCGGGACACAGGGGACACTGAAGCTTTCTTT.